This entry is about one TCR beta chain. This sample stems from a study of cytomegalovirus exposure and HLA in healthy donors. The PCR made use of 60 Vbeta and 13 Jbeta primers. Clones were read by immunoSEQ multiplex PCR, and TCRdb kept only the in-frame ones, dropping some. The data hold approximately 130,000 clones, with approximately 78% observed a single time. This clonotype was obtained from a woman aged 45-65 years in good health and CMV-seropositive. Specimen: PBMCs.

The CDR3 here is CASSLTTGGPSTDTQYF. CDR3 in DNA: TGTGCCAGCAGCCTCACAACGGGGGGGCCCAGCACAGATACGCAGTATTTT. The chain uses TRBV4-2 and TRBJ2-3; 8 nucleotides align to TRBD2. This CDR3 is built from 17 residues. Trimming cost V 4 bases and J 0 bases; bases outside gene matches: 9. From germline, CDR1 is LGHNA and CDR2 YNFKEQ.